This is a list of T cell receptor beta chains from one sample in a study of blood T cell repertoires in COVID-19. Profiling relied on immunoSEQ multiplex PCR, and the TCRdb table lists in-frame clones only, not all of them. Among roughly 200,000 clones listed, around 80% were seen once. Input material: peripheral blood. The receptors originated from a woman of 80 years or more with COVID-19, enrolled during active disease. Each CDR3 is given with its conserved first and last residue. The order of the fields is D gene, V gene, J gene, clone size, CDR3 DNA, CDR3 protein. A D gene is named only where the DNA matches it firmly. Size is stated for part of the rows, as once, few or many counts, or as a class when the clone is expanded.

>TRBD1|TRBV18|TRBJ2-7|-
TGTGCCAGCTCACCTGCCGGGACAGGGGTCACGGAGCAGTACTTC
CASSPAGTGVTEQYF
>-|TRBV20-1|TRBJ1-4|-
TGCAGTGCCAATGAGTTTGAAAAACTGTTTTTT
CSANEFEKLFF
>TRBD2|TRBV9|TRBJ2-3|-
TGTGCCAGCAGCCTGAGCGGGGGGGCAGATACGCAGTATTTT
CASSLSGGADTQYF
>-|TRBV6-6|TRBJ2-7|-
TGTGCCAGCCGCTGGACAGAACGCTACGAGCAGTACTTC
CASRWTERYEQYF
>TRBD1|TRBV4-1|TRBJ2-7|-
TGCGCCAGCAGCCAGGATGATTTGACAGGGTACGAGCAGTACTTC
CASSQDDLTGYEQYF
>TRBD2|TRBV5-1|TRBJ2-1|-
TGCGCCAGCAGCGCGCGCCCCTTAGGAGCGGGAGACAATGAGCAGTTCTTC
CASSARPLGAGDNEQFF
>TRBD2|TRBV20-1|TRBJ2-4|-
TGCAGTGCTAGTATAGCGGGAGGGGCCAAAAACATTCAGTACTTC
CSASIAGGAKNIQYF
>TRBD2|TRBV6-6|TRBJ2-1|-
TGTGCCAGCAGTTCCGAAAAGGGGAGGGGCTACAATGAGCAGTTCTTC
CASSSEKGRGYNEQFF
>-|TRBV6-5|TRBJ1-6|-
TGTGCCACCCTCCAAGAGCCATCACCCCTCCACTTT
CATLQEPSPLHF
>-|TRBV15|TRBJ1-2|-
TGTGCCACCAGCAGAGATAAGGGGATCCTTCATGGCTACACCTTC
CATSRDKGILHGYTF
>TRBD1|TRBV6-5|TRBJ1-2|-
TGTGCCAGCGCCGGGGGGACAGGGCACTATGGCTACACCTTC
CASAGGTGHYGYTF
>TRBD1|TRBV3-1/TRBV3-2|TRBJ1-1|-
TGTGCCAGCAGCCCAGGGGGCGCGGGCACTGAAGCTTTCTTT
CASSPGGAGTEAFF
>TRBD1|TRBV14|TRBJ2-2|-
TGTGCCAGCAGCCAAGAAACAGGGGGCCCGAGCACCGGGGAGCTGTTTTTT
CASSQETGGPSTGELFF
>TRBD2|TRBV4-1|TRBJ2-2|-
TGCGCCAGCAGCCAATTCCAGCGGGAGGGGGCCGGGGAGCTGTTTTTT
CASSQFQREGAGELFF
>TRBD2|TRBV6-6|TRBJ2-1|-
TGTGCCAGCAGTTTTGAGGCGGGGGTTCAAAATGAGCAGTTCTTC
CASSFEAGVQNEQFF
>TRBD2|TRBV4-2|TRBJ2-1|-
TGTGCCAGCAGCCAAGATCCTAGCGGGGGGGCAAATGAGCAGTTCTTC
CASSQDPSGGANEQFF
>TRBD1|TRBV10-1|TRBJ2-3|once
TGCGCCAGCAGTGAGTCGGGGGGACAGGAGGCAGATACGCAGTATTTT
CASSESGGQEADTQYF
>-|TRBV7-9|TRBJ2-2|-
TGTGCCAGCAGGGTCCTAGCGAACACCGGGGAGCTGTTTTTT
CASRVLANTGELFF
>-|TRBV2|TRBJ2-5|-
TGTGCCAGCCGGGGGAGGACAGGCGGAAGGGAGACCCAGTACTTC
CASRGRTGGRETQYF